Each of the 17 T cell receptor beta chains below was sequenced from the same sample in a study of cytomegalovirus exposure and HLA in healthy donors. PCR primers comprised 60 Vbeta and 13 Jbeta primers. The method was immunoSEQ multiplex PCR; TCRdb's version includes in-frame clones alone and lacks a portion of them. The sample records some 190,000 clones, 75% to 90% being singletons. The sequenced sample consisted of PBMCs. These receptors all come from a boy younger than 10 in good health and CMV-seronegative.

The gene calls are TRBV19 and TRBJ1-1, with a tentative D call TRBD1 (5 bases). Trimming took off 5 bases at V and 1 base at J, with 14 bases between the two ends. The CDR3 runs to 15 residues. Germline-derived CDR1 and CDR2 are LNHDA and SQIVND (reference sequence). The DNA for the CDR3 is TGTGCCAGTAGTCGATGGACAAGGGGGAACACTGAAGCTTTCTTT. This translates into CASSRWTRGNTEAFF.

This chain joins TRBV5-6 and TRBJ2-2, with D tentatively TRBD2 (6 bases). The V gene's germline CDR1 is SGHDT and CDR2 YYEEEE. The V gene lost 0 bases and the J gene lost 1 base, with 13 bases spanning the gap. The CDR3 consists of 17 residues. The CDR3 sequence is CASSLDYGTLNTGELFF. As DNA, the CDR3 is TGTGCCAGCAGCTTGGACTACGGGACTTTGAACACCGGGGAGCTGTTTTTT.

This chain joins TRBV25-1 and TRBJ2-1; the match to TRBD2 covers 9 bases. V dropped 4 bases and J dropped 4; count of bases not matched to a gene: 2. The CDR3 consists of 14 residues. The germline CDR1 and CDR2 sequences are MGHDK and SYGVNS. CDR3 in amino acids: CASSVTSGYNEQFF. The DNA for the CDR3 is TGTGCCAGCAGTGTTACTAGCGGGTACAATGAGCAGTTCTTC.

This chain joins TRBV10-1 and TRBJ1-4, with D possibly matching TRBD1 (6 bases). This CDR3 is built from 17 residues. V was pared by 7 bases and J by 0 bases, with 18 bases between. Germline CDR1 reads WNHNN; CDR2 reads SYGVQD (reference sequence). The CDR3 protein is CASNPDRTLATNEKLFF. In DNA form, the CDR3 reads TGCGCCAGCAACCCAGACAGGACACTCGCAACTAATGAAAAACTGTTTTTT.

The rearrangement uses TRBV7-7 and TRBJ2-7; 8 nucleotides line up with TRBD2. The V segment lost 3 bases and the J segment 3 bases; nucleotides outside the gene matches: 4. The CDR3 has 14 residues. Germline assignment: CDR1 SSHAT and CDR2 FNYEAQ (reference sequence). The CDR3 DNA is TGTGCCAGCAGCTTTAGGCTAGCGGGCTACGAGCAGTACGTC. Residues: CASSFRLAGYEQYV.

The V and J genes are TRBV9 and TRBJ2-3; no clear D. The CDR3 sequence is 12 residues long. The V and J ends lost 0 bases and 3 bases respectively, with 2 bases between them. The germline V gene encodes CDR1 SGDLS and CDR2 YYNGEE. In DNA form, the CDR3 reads TGTGCCAGCAGCGTAGCAACAGATACGCAGTATTTT. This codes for CASSVATDTQYF.

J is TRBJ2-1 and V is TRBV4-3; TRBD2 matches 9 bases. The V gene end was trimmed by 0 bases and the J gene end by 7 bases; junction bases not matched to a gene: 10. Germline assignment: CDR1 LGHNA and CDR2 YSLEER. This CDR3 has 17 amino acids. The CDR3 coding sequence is TGCGCCAGCAGCCAAGATTTGGCGGGAGGGCCTCGGAATGAGCAGTTCTTC. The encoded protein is CASSQDLAGGPRNEQFF.

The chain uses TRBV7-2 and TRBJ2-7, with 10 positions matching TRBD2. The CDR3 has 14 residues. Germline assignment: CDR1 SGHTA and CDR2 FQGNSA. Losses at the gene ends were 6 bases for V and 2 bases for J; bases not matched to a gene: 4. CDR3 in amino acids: CASSWTSGTYEQYF. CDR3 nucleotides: TGTGCCAGCAGTTGGACTAGCGGTACCTACGAGCAGTACTTC.

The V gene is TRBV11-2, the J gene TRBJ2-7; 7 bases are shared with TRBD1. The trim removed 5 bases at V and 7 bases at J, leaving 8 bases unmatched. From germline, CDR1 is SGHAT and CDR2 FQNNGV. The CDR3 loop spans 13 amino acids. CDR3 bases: TGTGCCAGCAGCGATACAGGGGCTCGGGAGCAGTACGTC. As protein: CASSDTGAREQYV.

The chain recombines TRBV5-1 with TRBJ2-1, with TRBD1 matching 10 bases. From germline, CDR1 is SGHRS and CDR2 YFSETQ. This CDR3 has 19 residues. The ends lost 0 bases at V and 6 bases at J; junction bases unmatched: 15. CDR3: CASSLVRQGAPELGNEQFF. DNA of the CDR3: TGCGCCAGCAGCTTGGTACGACAGGGGGCGCCGGAGCTGGGCAATGAGCAGTTCTTC.

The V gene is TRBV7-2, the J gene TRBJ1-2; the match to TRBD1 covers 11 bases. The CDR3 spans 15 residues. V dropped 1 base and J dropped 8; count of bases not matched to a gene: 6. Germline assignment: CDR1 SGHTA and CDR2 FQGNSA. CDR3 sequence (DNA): TGTGCCAGCAGCTTAGTCGGGGGACAGGGGGACGGCTACACCTTC. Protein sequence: CASSLVGGQGDGYTF.

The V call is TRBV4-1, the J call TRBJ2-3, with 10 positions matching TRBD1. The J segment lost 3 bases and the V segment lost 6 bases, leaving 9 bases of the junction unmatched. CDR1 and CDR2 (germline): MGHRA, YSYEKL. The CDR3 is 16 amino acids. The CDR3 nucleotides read TGCGCCAGCAGTATTGCGGGACAGGGGATAACAGATACGCAGTATTTT. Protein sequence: CASSIAGQGITDTQYF.

For the CDR3, the DNA is TGTGCCAGTAGCCGAGGGGGCGCGGCGTATCAATCTTTCTTT. Translated: CASSRGGAAYQSFF. The chain has TRBV19 and TRBJ1-1, with 7 nucleotides matching TRBD1. Germline CDR1 reads LNHDA; CDR2 reads SQIVND (reference sequence). The J segment lost 12 bases and the V segment lost 6 bases, leaving 16 bases of the junction unmatched. The CDR3 is 14 amino acids.

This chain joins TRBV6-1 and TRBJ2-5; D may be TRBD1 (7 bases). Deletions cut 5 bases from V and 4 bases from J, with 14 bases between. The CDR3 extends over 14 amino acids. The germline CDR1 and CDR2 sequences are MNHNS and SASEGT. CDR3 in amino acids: CASSQQGTRETQYF. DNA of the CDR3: TGTGCCAGCAGTCAACAGGGGACTCGAGAGACCCAGTACTTC.

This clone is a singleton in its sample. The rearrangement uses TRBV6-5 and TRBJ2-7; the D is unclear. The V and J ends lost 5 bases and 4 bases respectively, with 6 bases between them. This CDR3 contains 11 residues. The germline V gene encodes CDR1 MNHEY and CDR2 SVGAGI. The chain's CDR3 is CASSELYEQYF. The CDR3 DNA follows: TGTGCCAGCAGTGAACTATACGAGCAGTACTTC.

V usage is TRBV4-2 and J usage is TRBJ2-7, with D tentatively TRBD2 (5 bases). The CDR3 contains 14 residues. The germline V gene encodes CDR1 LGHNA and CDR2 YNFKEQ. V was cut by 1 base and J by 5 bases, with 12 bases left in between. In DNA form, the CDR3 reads TGTGCCAGCAGCCAAGGGATCGACGGGGACGAGCAGTACTTC. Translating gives CASSQGIDGDEQYF.

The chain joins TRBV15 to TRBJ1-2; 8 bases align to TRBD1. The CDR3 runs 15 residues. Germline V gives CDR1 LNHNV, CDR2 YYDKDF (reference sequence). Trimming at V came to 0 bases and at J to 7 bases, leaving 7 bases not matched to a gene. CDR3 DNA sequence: TGTGCCACCAGCAGAGACGACAGGGGTCTAAGTGGCTACACCTTC. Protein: CATSRDDRGLSGYTF.